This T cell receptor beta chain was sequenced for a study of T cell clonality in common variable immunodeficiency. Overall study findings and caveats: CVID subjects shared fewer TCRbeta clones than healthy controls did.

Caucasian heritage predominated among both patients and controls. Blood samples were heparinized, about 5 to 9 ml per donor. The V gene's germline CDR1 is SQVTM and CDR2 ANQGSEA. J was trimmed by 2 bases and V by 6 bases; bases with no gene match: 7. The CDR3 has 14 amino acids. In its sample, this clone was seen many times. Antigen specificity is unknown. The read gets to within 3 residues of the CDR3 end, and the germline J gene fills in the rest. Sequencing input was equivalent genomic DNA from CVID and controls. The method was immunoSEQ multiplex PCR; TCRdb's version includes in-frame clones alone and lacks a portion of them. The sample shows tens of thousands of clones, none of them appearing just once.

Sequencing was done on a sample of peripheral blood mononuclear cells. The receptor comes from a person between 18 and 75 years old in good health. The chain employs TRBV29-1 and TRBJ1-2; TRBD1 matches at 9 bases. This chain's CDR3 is CSVGRDRVNYGYTF. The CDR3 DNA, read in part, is TGCAGCGTCGGCCGGGACAGGGTCAACTATGGC.